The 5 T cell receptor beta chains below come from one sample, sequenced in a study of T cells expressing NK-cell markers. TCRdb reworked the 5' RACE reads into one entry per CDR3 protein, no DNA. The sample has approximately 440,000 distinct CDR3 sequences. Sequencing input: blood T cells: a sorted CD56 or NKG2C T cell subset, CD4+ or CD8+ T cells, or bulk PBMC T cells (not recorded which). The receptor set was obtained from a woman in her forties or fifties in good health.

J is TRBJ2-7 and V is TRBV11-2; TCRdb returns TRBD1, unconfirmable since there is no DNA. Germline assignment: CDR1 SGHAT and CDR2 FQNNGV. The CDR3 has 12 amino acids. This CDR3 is CASSWAIYEQYF.

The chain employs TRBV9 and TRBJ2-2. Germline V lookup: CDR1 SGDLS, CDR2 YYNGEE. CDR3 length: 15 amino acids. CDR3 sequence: CASSVSSGKTGELFF.

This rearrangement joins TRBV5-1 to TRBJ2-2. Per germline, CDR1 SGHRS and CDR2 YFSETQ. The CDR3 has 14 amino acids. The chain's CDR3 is CASSLDPFFGELFF. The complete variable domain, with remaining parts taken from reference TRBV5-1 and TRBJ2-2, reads KAGVTQTPRYLIKTRGQQVTLSCSPISGHRSVSWYQQTPGQGLQFLFEYFSETQRNKGNFPGRFSGRQFSNSRSEMNVSTLELGDSALYLCASSLDPFFGELFFGEGSRLTVL.

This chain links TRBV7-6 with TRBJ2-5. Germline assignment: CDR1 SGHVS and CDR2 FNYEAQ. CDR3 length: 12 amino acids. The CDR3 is CASSPVKETQYF. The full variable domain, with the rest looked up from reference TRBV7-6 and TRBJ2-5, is GAGVSQSPRYKVTKRGQDVALRCDPISGHVSLYWYRQALGQGPEFLTYFNYEAQQDKSGLPNDRFSAERPEGSISTLTIQRTEQRDSAMYRCASSPVKETQYFGPGTRLLVL.

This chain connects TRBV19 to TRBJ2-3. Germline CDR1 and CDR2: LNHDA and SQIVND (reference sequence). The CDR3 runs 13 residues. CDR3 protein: CATRYRGQDTQYF.